The clone carrying this T cell receptor (beta chain) was detected only once. These data are taken from a study of T cell changes during pregnancy in multiple sclerosis. Repertoires were generated with immunoSEQ multiplex PCR, while TCRdb's copy carries only in-frame clones and drops some. Of fewer than 110,000 clones listed, 80% to 95% were seen once; the top ten hold around 3.1%. Germline V gene data show CDR1 as SGHTA and CDR2 as FQGNSA. This CDR3 region has 14 residues. V shed 0 bases and J shed 9 bases, with 9 bases lying between them. The source was peripheral blood, collected in the second trimester of pregnancy. V and J are TRBV7-2 and TRBJ2-6, with D hard to call. This TCR derives from a female donor with multiple sclerosis, enrolled in a pregnancy study. CDR3 region: CASSLAAQNNVLTF. The CDR3 bases are TGTGCCAGCAGCTTAGCGGCACAGAACAACGTCCTGACTTTC.